This entry is about one TCR beta chain. Its target is not known. A single base separates this from a much larger clone, so it may be a read error. These data are taken from a study of tumor and adjacent non-tumor tissue in lung cancer. About the study: The cohort had 12 adenocarcinoma, 2 squamous cell and 1 small cell patients. Some 3.9 million productive TCRbeta reads were obtained per sample on average. Study-wide findings and caveats: Normal lung showed higher cumulative top 100 clone frequency than tumor. Compared with tumor, normal lung showed significantly lower TCR diversity.

No cell sorting was done before RNA was extracted from the tissue. Distant lung tissue was collected more than 3 cm away from the tumor edge. The library came from three nested PCR rounds adapted from ARM-PCR protocols. TCRdb ran MiXCR on the multiplex PCR reads and lists one entry per CDR3 protein. The table includes around 74,000 distinct CDR3 sequences, approximately 71% detected once. The clonotype originates from a woman aged 50 to 65 with non-small cell lung cancer. Sequenced input: distant non-tumor lung tissue.

The CDR3 DNA is TGCAGCGTTGGGGATAGCGGGATACTCTCCAGGTTC. Its protein product is CSVGDSGILSRF. The genes are TRBV29-1 and TRBJ2-1, with TRBD2 matching over 8 bases. Germline V gene data show CDR1 as SQVTM and CDR2 as ANQGSEA. The CDR3 contains 12 residues.